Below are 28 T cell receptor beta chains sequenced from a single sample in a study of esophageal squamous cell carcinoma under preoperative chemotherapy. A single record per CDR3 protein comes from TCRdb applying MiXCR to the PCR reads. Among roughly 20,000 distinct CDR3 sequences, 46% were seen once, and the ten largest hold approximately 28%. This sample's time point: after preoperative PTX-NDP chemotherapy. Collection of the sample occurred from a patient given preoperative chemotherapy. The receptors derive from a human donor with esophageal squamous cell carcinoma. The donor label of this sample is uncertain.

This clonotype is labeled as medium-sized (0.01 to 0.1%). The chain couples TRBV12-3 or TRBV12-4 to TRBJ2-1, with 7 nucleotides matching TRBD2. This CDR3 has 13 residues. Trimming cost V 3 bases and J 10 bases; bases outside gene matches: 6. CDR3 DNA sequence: TGTGCCAGCAGTTTTGGGGGGGGAAGGGAGCAGTTCTTC. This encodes CASSFGGGREQFF.

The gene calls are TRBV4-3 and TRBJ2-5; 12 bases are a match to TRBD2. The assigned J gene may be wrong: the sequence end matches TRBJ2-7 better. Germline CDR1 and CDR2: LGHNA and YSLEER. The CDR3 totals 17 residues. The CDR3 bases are TGCGCCAGCAGCCAAGCGGCTAGCGGGAGGGCCTTCTACGAGCAGTACTTC. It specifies CASSQAASGRAFYEQYF.

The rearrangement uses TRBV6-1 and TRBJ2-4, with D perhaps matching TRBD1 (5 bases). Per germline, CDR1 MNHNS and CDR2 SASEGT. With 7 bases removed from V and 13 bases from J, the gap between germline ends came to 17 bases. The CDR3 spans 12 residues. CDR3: CASTSDKDTQYF. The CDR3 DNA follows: TGTGCCAGCACCTCGGACAAAGACACCCAGTACTTC.

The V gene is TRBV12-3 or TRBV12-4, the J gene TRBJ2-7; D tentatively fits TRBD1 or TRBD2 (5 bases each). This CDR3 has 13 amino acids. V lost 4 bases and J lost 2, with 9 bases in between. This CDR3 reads CASSSGPPYEQYF. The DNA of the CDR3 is TGTGCCAGCAGTTCGGGACCTCCCTACGAGCAGTACTTC.

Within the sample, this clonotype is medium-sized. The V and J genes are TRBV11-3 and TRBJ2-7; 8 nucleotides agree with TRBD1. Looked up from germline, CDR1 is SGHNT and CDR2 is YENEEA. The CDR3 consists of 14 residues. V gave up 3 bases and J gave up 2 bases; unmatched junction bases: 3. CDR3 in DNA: TGTGCCAGCAGCTTTTCGGGACAGGCCTACGAGCAGTACTTC. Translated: CASSFSGQAYEQYF.

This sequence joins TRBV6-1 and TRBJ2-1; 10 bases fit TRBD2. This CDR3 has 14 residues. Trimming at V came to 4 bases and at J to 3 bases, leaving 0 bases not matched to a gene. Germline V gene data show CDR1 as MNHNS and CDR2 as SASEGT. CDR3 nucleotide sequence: TGTGCCAGCAGTGGACTAGCGGGCTACAATGAGCAGTTCTTC. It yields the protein CASSGLAGYNEQFF.

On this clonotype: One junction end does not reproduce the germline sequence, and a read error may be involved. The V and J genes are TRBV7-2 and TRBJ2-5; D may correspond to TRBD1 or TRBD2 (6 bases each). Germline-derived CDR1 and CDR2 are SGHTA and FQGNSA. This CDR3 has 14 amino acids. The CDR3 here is CASSPTGGKKTWYF. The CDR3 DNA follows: TGTGCCAGCAGCCCTACCGGGGGCAAAAAGACCTGGTATTTC.

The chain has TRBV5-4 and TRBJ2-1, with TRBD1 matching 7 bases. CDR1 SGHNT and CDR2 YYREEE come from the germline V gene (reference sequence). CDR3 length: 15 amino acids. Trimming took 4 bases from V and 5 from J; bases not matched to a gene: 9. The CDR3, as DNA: TGTGCCAGCAGCAAGTCCGGGACAGCCAACAATGAGCAGTTCTTC. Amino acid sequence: CASSKSGTANNEQFF.

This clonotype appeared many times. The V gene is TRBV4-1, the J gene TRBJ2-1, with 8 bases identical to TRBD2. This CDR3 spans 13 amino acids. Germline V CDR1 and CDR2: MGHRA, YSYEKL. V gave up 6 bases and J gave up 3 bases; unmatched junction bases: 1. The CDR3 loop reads CASSSGIYNEQFF. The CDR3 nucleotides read TGCGCCAGCAGTAGCGGGATCTACAATGAGCAGTTCTTC.

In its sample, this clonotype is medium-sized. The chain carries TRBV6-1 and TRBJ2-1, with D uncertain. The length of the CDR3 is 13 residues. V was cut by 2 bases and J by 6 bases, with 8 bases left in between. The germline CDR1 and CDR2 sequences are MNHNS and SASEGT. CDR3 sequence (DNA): TGTGCCAGCAGTGAACCCCCTGGCAATGAGCAGTTCTTC. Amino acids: CASSEPPGNEQFF.

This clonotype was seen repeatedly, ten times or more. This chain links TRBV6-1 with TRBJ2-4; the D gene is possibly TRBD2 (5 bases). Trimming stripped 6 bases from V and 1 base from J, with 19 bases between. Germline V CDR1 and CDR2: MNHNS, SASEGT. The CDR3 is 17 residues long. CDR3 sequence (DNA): TGTGCCAGCAGGGCCTACTCCGGACTCGAGGCCAAAAACATTCAGTACTTC. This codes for CASRAYSGLEAKNIQYF.

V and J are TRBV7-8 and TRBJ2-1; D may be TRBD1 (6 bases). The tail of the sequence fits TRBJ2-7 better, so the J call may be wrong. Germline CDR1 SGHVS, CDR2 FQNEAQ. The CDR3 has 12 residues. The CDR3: CASSGGGYEQYF. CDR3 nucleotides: TGTGCCAGCAGCGGGGGCGGCTACGAGCAGTACTTC.

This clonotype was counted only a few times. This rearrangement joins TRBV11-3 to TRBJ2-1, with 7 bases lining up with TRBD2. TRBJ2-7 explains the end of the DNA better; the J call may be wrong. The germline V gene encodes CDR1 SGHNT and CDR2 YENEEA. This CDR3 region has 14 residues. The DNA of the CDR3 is TGTGCCAGCAGCTTAGCGGGAGGACTCGCCGAGCAGTACTTC. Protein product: CASSLAGGLAEQYF.

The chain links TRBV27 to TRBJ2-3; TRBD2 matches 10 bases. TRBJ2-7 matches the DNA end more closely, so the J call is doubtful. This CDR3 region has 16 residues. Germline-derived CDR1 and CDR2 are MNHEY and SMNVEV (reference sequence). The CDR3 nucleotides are TGTGCCAGCAGGGTCAGCGGGGGGGGGGAGTCAGATACGCAGTACTTC. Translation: CASRVSGGGESDTQYF.

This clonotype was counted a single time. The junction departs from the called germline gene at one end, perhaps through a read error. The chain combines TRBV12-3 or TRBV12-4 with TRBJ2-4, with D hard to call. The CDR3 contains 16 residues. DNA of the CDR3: TGTGCGAGCAGCGCTGCGGCGCTGGGCGCTACAGACACTCAGTACTTC. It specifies CASSAAALGATDTQYF.

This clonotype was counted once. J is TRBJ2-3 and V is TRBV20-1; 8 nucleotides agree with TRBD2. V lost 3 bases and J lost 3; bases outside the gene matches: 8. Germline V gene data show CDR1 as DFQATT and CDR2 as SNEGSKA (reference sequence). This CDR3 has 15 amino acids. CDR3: CSASLSGSLTDTQYF. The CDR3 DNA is TGCAGTGCTAGTTTAAGCGGGAGTTTAACAGATACGCAGTATTTT.

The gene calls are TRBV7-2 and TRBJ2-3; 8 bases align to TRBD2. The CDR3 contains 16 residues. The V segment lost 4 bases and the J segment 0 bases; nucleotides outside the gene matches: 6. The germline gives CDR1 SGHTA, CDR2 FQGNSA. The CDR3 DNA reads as TGTGCCAGCAGCTCCCTAGCGGGTTTGAGCACAGATACGCAGTATTTT. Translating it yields CASSSLAGLSTDTQYF.

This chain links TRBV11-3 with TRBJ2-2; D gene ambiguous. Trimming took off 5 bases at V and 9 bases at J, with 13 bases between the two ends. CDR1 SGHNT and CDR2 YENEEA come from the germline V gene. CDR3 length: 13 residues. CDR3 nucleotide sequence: TGTGCCAGCAGCCCTGGTAGTGGGAGGGAGCTGTTTTTT. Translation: CASSPGSGRELFF.

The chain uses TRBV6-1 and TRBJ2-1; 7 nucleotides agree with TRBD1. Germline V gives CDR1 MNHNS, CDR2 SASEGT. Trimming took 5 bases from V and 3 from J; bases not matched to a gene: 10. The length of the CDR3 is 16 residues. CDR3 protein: CASSKWGQPDYNEQFF. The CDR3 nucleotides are TGTGCCAGCAGTAAGTGGGGACAGCCCGACTACAATGAGCAGTTCTTC.

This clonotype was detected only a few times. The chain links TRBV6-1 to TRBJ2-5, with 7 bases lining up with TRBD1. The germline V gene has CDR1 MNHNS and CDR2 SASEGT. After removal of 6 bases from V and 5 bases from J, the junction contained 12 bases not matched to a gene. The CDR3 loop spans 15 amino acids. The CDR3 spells CASRGDSRAWETQYF. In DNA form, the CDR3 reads TGTGCCAGCAGGGGGGACAGCCGAGCGTGGGAGACCCAGTACTTC.

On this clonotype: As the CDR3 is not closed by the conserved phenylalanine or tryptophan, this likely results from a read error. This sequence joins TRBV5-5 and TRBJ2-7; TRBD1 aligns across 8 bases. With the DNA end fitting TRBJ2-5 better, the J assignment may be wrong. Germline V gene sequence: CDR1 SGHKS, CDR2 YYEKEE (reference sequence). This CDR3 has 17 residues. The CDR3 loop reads CASSLLTGGSSGETQYL. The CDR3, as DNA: TGTGCCAGCAGCTTGCTTACAGGGGGGAGCAGTGGGGAGACCCAGTACCTC.

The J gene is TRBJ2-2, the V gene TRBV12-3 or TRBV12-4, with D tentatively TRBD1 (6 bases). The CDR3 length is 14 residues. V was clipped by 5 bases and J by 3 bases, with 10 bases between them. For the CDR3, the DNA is TGTGCCAGCAGTGCGGACAGTTACACCGGGGAGCTGTTTTTT. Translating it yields CASSADSYTGELFF.

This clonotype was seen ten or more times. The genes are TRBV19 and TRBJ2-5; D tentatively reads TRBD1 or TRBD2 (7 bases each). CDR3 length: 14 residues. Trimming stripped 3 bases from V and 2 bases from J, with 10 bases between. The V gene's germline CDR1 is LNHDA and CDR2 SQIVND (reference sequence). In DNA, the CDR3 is TGTGCCAGTAGTATCCAGGGGGGGCAAGAGACCCAGTACTTC. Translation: CASSIQGGQETQYF.

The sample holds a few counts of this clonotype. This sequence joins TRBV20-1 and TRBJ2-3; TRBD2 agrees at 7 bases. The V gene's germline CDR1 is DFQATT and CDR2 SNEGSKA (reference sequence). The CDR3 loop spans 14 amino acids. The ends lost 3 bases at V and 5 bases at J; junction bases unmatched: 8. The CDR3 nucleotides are TGCAGTGCTAGCCGGGCGGGAGCGGTAGATACGCAGTATTTT. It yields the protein CSASRAGAVDTQYF.

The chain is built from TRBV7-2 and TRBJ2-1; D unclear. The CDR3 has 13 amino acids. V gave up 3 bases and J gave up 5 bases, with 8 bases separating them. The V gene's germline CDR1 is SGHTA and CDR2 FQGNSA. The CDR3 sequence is CASSLAINNEQFF. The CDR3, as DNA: TGTGCCAGCAGCTTGGCCATTAACAATGAGCAGTTCTTC.

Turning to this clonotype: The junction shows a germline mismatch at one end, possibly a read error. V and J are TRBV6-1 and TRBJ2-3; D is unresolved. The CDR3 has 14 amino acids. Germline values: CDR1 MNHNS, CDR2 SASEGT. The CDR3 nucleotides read TGTGCCAGCAGTGGGGCCAGTGGCGCAGAGACGCAGTATTTC. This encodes CASSGASGAETQYF.

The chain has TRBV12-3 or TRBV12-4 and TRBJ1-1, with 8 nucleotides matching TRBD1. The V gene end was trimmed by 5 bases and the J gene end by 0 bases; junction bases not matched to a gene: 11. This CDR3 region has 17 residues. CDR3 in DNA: TGTGCCAGCAGTCACCCCATGACAGGGGTTGTGAACACTGAAGCTTTCTTT. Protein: CASSHPMTGVVNTEAFF.

The CDR3 DNA reads as TGTGCCAGCAGCTTAGCCCCCGGGACTAGCGCCTTCTACGGTGAGCAGTTCTTC. Translated, it gives CASSLAPGTSAFYGEQFF. The rearrangement links TRBV11-2 to TRBJ2-1; 10 positions match TRBD2. Germline V CDR1 and CDR2: SGHAT, FQNNGV. The CDR3 spans 18 residues. Trimming removed 1 base from V and 9 bases from J; junction bases left unmatched: 15.